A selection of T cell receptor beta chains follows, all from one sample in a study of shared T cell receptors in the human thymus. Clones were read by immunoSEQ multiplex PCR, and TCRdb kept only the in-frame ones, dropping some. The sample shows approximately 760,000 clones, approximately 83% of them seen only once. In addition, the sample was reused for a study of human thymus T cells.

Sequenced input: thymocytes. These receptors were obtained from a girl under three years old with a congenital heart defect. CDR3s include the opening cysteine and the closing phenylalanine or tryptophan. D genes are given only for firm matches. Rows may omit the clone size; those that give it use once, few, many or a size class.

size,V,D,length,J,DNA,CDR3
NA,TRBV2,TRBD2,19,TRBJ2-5,TGTGCCAGCAGCCGCCAGGGGACTAGCGGGGGGAAGAGTCTAGAGACCCAGTACTTC,CASSRQGTSGGKSLETQYF
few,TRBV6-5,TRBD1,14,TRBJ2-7,TGTGCCAGCAGTCGGGACAGGGGGGCCTACGAGCAGTACTTC,CASSRDRGAYEQYF
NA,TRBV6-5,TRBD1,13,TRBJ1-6,TGTGCCAGCGGACAGGGGATAAATTCACCCCTCCACTTT,CASGQGINSPLHF
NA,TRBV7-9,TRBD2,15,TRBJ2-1,TGTGCCAGCAGCTTAGCGACTAGCGGTCTCAATGAGCAGTTCTTC,CASSLATSGLNEQFF
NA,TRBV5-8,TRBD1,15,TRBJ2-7,TGTGCCAGCAGCTTGAAGGGACAGGGGGTCGCCGAGCAGTACTTC,CASSLKGQGVAEQYF
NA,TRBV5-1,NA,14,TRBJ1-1,TGCGCCAGCAGCTTCCGACCAGGGAACACTGAAGCTTTCTTT,CASSFRPGNTEAFF
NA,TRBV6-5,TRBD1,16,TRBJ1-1,TGTGCCAGCAGTTACCGAGGGGGCGCGGGAAACACTGAAGCTTTCTTT,CASSYRGGAGNTEAFF
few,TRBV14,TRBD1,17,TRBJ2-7,TGTGCCAGCAGCCAAGCTACCAGATGGGACAGCCTCTACGAGCAGTACTTC,CASSQATRWDSLYEQYF
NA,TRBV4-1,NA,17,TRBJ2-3,TGCGCCAGCAGCCAAGAGGGTCTAGTCGGGGGCACAGATACGCAGTATTTT,CASSQEGLVGGTDTQYF
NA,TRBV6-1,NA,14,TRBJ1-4,TGTGCCAGCAGCGCGGGAGGGGTTGGTGAAAAACTGTTTTTT,CASSAGGVGEKLFF
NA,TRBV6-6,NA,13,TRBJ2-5,TGTGCCAGCAGTCCAGGGAATGGGGAGACCCAGTACTTC,CASSPGNGETQYF
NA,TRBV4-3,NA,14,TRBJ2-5,TGCGCCAGCAGCCTTGGACACAACCAAGAGACCCAGTACTTC,CASSLGHNQETQYF
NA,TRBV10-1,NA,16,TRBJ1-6,TGCGCCAGGGACACCCAATACCCTCTTCGGTGTTCACCCCTCCACTTT,CARDTQYPLRCSPLHF
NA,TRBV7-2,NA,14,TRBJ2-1,TGTGCCAGCGGGAGGCGACCGGGGGACAATGAGCAGTTCTTC,CASGRRPGDNEQFF
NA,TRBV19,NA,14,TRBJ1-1,TGTGCCAGTAGTATTAGGGGCAGGGAAACTGAAGCTTTCTTT,CASSIRGRETEAFF
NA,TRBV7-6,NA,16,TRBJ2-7,TGTGCCAGCAGCCACCACCCCTTAAGGGGGGGGTACGAGCAGTACTTC,CASSHHPLRGGYEQYF
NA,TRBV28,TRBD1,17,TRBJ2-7,TGTGCCAGCCTCGGGGGGACAGGGTTCGAGAAAAACTACGAGCAGTACTTC,CASLGGTGFEKNYEQYF
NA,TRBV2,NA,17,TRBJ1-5,TGTGCCAGCAGTGAATTTGCAGGTCTTTTAGTCAGCCAGCCCCAGCATTTT,CASSEFAGLLVSQPQHF
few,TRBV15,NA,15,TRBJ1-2,TGTGCCACCAGCAGAGATGACGGGGGGAACTATGGCTACACCTTC,CATSRDDGGNYGYTF
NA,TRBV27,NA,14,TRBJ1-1,TGTGCCAGCAGTTCCATAAGGGGGAACACTGAAGCTTTCTTT,CASSSIRGNTEAFF
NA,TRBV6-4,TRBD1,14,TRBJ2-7,TGTGCCAGCTCAACAGGGGGCAACTCCTACGAGCAGTACTTC,CASSTGGNSYEQYF
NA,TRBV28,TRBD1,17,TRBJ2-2,TGTGCCAGCAGTTTCCTCAGGGGGCGTAGAGACACCGGGGAGCTGTTTTTT,CASSFLRGRRDTGELFF
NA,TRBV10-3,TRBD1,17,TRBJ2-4,TGTGCCATCAGTGAGGTGACAGGGGAACCCAACAAAAACATTCAGTACTTC,CAISEVTGEPNKNIQYF
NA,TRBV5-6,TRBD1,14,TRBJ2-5,TGTGCCAGCAGCTGGGGGACAGTAGAAGAGACCCAGTACTTC,CASSWGTVEETQYF
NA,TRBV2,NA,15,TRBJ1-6,TGTGCCGTAACGTGGTCGGGGGATGGGAATTCCCCCCTCCACTTT,CAVTWSGDGNSPLHF